This is a list of T cell receptor beta chains from one sample in a study of shared clonotypes between healthy human individuals. This table comes from immunoSEQ multiplex PCR, and its TCRdb copy is limited to in-frame clones, with some not included. This repertoire shows 2 million to 2.5 million clones, around 93% found once; its top ten account for about 0.36%. Sequences were obtained from naive CD4+ T cells from PBMCs. The receptors were sampled from a man between 18 and 35 years old in good health. Some clones in this sample may be carry-over from other donors' samples. The CDR3 runs from the conserved cysteine through the conserved F or W. D genes are given only for firm matches. Part of the rows lack a size; the others show once, few, many or a class for expanded clones.

size: once; D: TRBD2; J: TRBJ2-7; V: TRBV5-5; CDR3: CASGPRLAGGPGEQYF; DNA: TGTGCCAGCGGGCCTCGACTAGCGGGAGGGCCGGGTGAGCAGTACTTC
size: -; D: -; J: TRBJ2-1; V: TRBV6-5; CDR3: CASSYAGLRLSEQFF; DNA: TGTGCCAGCAGTTACGCGGGACTCCGTTTGTCTGAGCAGTTCTTC
size: -; D: TRBD2; J: TRBJ2-1; V: TRBV30; CDR3: CAWGTSGIPTTYNEQFF; DNA: TGTGCCTGGGGGACTAGCGGGATCCCCACTACATACAATGAGCAGTTCTTC
size: -; D: -; J: TRBJ2-7; V: TRBV28; CDR3: CASSLSGPEQYF; DNA: TGTGCCAGCAGTTTGTCAGGGCCGGAGCAGTACTTC
size: -; D: -; J: TRBJ1-1; V: TRBV2; CDR3: CASSDRSRLTEAFF; DNA: TGTGCCAGCAGTGACCGCTCGCGTCTCACTGAAGCTTTCTTT
size: -; D: -; J: TRBJ2-7; V: TRBV5-1; CDR3: CASSLVPSAGYEQYF; DNA: TGCGCCAGCAGCTTGGTACCTAGCGCAGGGTACGAGCAGTACTTC
size: -; D: -; J: TRBJ1-1; V: TRBV7-2; CDR3: CASSAVRGTEAFF; DNA: TGTGCCAGCAGTGCCGTCCGGGGCACTGAAGCTTTCTTT
size: -; D: -; J: TRBJ2-1; V: TRBV4-3; CDR3: CASSKTRDEQFF; DNA: TGCGCCAGCAGCAAAACTAGGGACGAGCAGTTCTTC
size: -; D: -; J: TRBJ2-1; V: TRBV5-1; CDR3: CASSLGTPTPNEQFF; DNA: TGCGCCAGCAGCTTGGGAACTCCCACCCCCAATGAGCAGTTCTTC
size: -; D: -; J: TRBJ2-3; V: TRBV2; CDR3: CASSERSSTDTQYF; DNA: TGTGCCAGCAGTGAAAGGTCTAGCACAGATACGCAGTATTTT
size: -; D: -; J: TRBJ2-3; V: TRBV15; CDR3: CATSRERGGSTDTQYF; DNA: TGTGCCACCAGCAGAGAAAGAGGGGGTAGCACAGATACGCAGTATTTT
size: -; D: TRBD2; J: TRBJ2-3; V: TRBV5-6; CDR3: CASSPSSGGGDTQYF; DNA: TGTGCCAGCAGCCCCTCTAGCGGGGGGGGAGATACGCAGTATTTT
size: -; D: -; J: TRBJ1-1; V: TRBV27; CDR3: CASSLSGRSEAFF; DNA: TGTGCCAGCAGTTTATCGGGACGGAGTGAAGCTTTCTTT
size: -; D: -; J: TRBJ2-2; V: TRBV7-9; CDR3: CASSLRAEGTGELFF; DNA: TGTGCCAGCAGCCTTCGGGCCGAGGGTACCGGGGAGCTGTTTTTT
size: -; D: TRBD2; J: TRBJ2-2; V: TRBV5-1; CDR3: CASSPTSGRALPGELFF; DNA: TGCGCCAGCAGCCCGACTAGCGGGAGGGCCCTCCCCGGGGAGCTGTTTTTT
size: -; D: -; J: TRBJ2-7; V: TRBV18; CDR3: CASSPLGRYEQYF; DNA: TGTGCCAGCTCCCCGCTAGGGCGCTACGAGCAGTACTTC
size: -; D: -; J: TRBJ1-1; V: TRBV30; CDR3: CAWSETGLEAFF; DNA: TGTGCCTGGAGTGAAACAGGGTTGGAAGCTTTCTTT
size: -; D: -; J: TRBJ2-3; V: TRBV28; CDR3: CASSLPWTDTQYF; DNA: TGTGCCAGCAGTTTGCCTTGGACAGATACGCAGTATTTT
size: -; D: -; J: TRBJ2-1; V: TRBV6-1; CDR3: CASSARLSYNEQFF; DNA: TGTGCCAGCAGTGCGAGGCTCTCCTACAATGAGCAGTTCTTC
size: -; D: -; J: TRBJ1-5; V: TRBV7-9; CDR3: CASSLVSGNSNQPQHF; DNA: TGTGCCAGCAGCTTGGTTTCGGGTAATAGCAATCAGCCCCAGCATTTT
size: -; D: TRBD1; J: TRBJ2-6; V: TRBV6-1; CDR3: CASSELQGAPGANVLTF; DNA: TGTGCCAGCAGTGAATTGCAGGGGGCGCCCGGGGCCAACGTCCTGACTTTC
size: -; D: -; J: TRBJ2-5; V: TRBV5-1; CDR3: CASATGRGETQYF; DNA: TGCGCCAGCGCAACGGGAAGGGGAGAGACCCAGTACTTC
size: -; D: -; J: TRBJ2-3; V: TRBV19; CDR3: CATNLYKDSTDTQYF; DNA: TGTGCCACCAACCTGTATAAGGATTCCACAGATACGCAGTATTTT
size: -; D: TRBD2; J: TRBJ2-7; V: TRBV29-1; CDR3: CSAMGLADEQYF; DNA: TGCAGCGCCATGGGACTAGCAGACGAGCAGTACTTC
size: -; D: TRBD2; J: TRBJ2-1; V: TRBV10-1; CDR3: CASSVTSGSLNEQFF; DNA: TGCGCCAGCAGCGTCACTAGCGGGAGCCTCAATGAGCAGTTCTTC
size: -; D: -; J: TRBJ1-5; V: TRBV2; CDR3: CASSEQGQPQHF; DNA: TGTGCCAGCAGTGAACAGGGACAGCCCCAGCATTTT